The 13 T cell receptor beta chains presented below share a single source sample, sequenced in a study of shared clonotypes between healthy human individuals. The method was immunoSEQ multiplex PCR; TCRdb's version includes in-frame clones alone and lacks a portion of them. The sample holds hundreds of thousands of clones, 96% seen once. CD8 cells regarded as naive lacked CD45RO, were positively chosen for CCR7, and omitted terminally differentiated effector memory CD45RA+ cells. Sequencing used naive CD8+ T cells sorted from blood. These receptors were collected from a man aged 30 to 39 in good health.

V and J are TRBV4-3 and TRBJ2-7; 7 bases match TRBD1. Looked up from germline, CDR1 is LGHNA and CDR2 is YSLEER. The V gene end was trimmed by 0 bases and the J gene end by 2 bases; junction bases not matched to a gene: 4. The length of the CDR3 is 15 residues. The CDR3 DNA sequence: TGCGCCAGCAGCCAAGATCTTGGGACAGCCTACGAGCAGTACTTC. This gives the protein CASSQDLGTAYEQYF.

This sequence joins TRBV7-6 and TRBJ2-3; 8 bases match TRBD1. V lost 5 bases to trimming and J lost 4 bases; unmatched junction nucleotides: 5. Germline-derived CDR1 and CDR2 are SGHVS and FNYEAQ. The CDR3 is 14 amino acids. The CDR3 bases are TGTGCCAGCAGCGAACAGGGGGAGGCAGATACGCAGTATTTT. Encoded protein: CASSEQGEADTQYF.

The CDR3 DNA reads as TGTGCCAGCAGTTTAGAGCGGTTCACCGGGGAGCTGTTTTTT. It encodes CASSLERFTGELFF. J is TRBJ2-2 and V is TRBV27, with D possibly TRBD2 on 5 matching bases. The germline V gene has CDR1 MNHEY and CDR2 SMNVEV (reference sequence). CDR3 length equals 14 residues. V was trimmed by 2 bases and J by 4 bases, leaving 8 bases between them.

This clone appeared a few times. The CDR3 sequence is CASSYRVTWGEQYF. Written as DNA, the CDR3 is TGTGCCAGCAGTTACCGTGTGACTTGGGGGGAGCAGTACTTC. The chain links TRBV6-5 to TRBJ2-7; D is perhaps TRBD1 or TRBD2 (5 bases each). The CDR3 covers 14 residues. Germline loops: CDR1 MNHEY, CDR2 SVGAGI. Trimming left V 2 bases short and J 7 bases short, with 15 bases between.

CDR3 residues: CASSLPAKSSYNEQFF. CDR3 coding DNA: TGTGCCAGCAGCCTCCCGGCTAAGAGCTCCTACAATGAGCAGTTCTTC. The chain has TRBV13 and TRBJ2-1, with D uncertain. With 5 bases removed from V and 0 bases from J, the gap between germline ends came to 14 bases. CDR3 length: 16 residues. Germline values: CDR1 PRHDT, CDR2 FYEKMQ (reference sequence).

The rearrangement links TRBV15 to TRBJ2-7; 9 nucleotides match TRBD2. The CDR3 length is 17 residues. The V and J ends lost 1 base and 1 base, in that order; junction bases with no gene match: 8. The V gene's germline CDR1 is LNHNV and CDR2 YYDKDF (reference sequence). The CDR3 nucleotides are TGTGCCACCAGCAGAGGCCATAGCGGGAGCCTTTCCTACGAGCAGTACTTC. It yields the protein CATSRGHSGSLSYEQYF.

The chain couples TRBV15 to TRBJ1-1; D uncertain. V lost 0 bases and J 0 bases, leaving 8 bases between the germline ends. The CDR3 has 15 residues. Germline V gene sequence: CDR1 LNHNV, CDR2 YYDKDF (reference sequence). The CDR3 coding sequence is TGTGCCACCAGCAGAGATATGGGGATGAACACTGAAGCTTTCTTT. It codes for CATSRDMGMNTEAFF.

The chain couples TRBV18 to TRBJ1-3; 7 positions agree with TRBD1. Germline trimming cut 0 bases from V and 0 bases from J; bases unmatched to any gene: 5. Germline CDR1 KGHSH, CDR2 LQKENI. This CDR3 region has 17 residues. CDR3: CASSPPAGQNSGNTIYF. The CDR3 DNA sequence: TGTGCCAGCTCACCACCGGCGGGACAGAACTCTGGAAACACCATATATTTT.

V gene TRBV9 combines with J gene TRBJ2-1; either TRBD1 or TRBD2 may fit D (5 bases each). The CDR3 loop spans 17 amino acids. Trimming took 4 bases from V and 3 from J, leaving 20 bases between them. Per the germline V gene, CDR1 is SGDLS and CDR2 is YYNGEE. CDR3 amino acids: CASSTLWDGGIYNEQFF. CDR3 nucleotide sequence: TGTGCCAGCAGCACCCTCTGGGACGGTGGGATCTACAATGAGCAGTTCTTC.

V gene TRBV19 combines with J gene TRBJ2-5; possibly TRBD1 for D (6 bases). V was clipped by 10 bases and J by 1 base, with 13 bases between them. From germline, CDR1 is LNHDA and CDR2 SQIVND (reference sequence). The CDR3 is 13 amino acids. The chain's CDR3 is CATRPRGQETQYF. The CDR3 bases are TGTGCCACCCGACCCAGGGGCCAAGAGACCCAGTACTTC.

Note on this clone: Distinct nucleotide sequences in the sample also encode this CDR3. The chain is built from TRBV18 and TRBJ2-1; 11 bases align to TRBD1. This CDR3 comprises 14 residues. From germline, CDR1 is KGHSH and CDR2 LQKENI. Trimming at V came to 6 bases and at J to 6 bases, leaving 4 bases not matched to a gene. CDR3 nucleotides: TGTGCCAGCTCTCCGGGGACAGGGGGCAATGAGCAGTTCTTC. It specifies CASSPGTGGNEQFF.

The rearrangement joins TRBV14 to TRBJ2-7; perhaps D is TRBD1 or TRBD2 (6 bases each). The CDR3 covers 15 residues. The germline CDR1 and CDR2 sequences are SGHDN and FVKESK. V shed 4 bases and J shed 4 bases, with 17 bases lying between them. Written as DNA, the CDR3 is TGTGCCAGCAGCCGGGTAGCGGAGGGGGATTACGAGCAGTACTTC. Its translation is CASSRVAEGDYEQYF. Based on the CDR3 plus reference TRBV14 and TRBJ2-7, the full variable domain is EAGVTQFPSHSVIEKGQTVTLRCDPISGHDNLYWYRRVMGKEIKFLLHFVKESKQDESGMPNNRFLAERTGGTYSTLKVQPAELEDSGVYFCASSRVAEGDYEQYFGPGTRLTVT.

This chain joins TRBV5-1 and TRBJ2-1, with unresolved D. Per the germline V gene, CDR1 is SGHRS and CDR2 is YFSETQ. The CDR3 runs to 11 residues. The V and J ends lost 10 bases and 7 bases respectively, with 12 bases between them. The CDR3 region has the DNA TGCGCCTCGAATGAAAGAAATGAGCAGTTCTTC. Its translation: CASNERNEQFF.